This TCR beta chain was documented in a study of siplizumab effects on memory and regulatory T cells. The table lists this clone with a few counts. V lost 0 bases and J lost 7, with 13 bases in between. Germline V gene lookup returns CDR1 MNHEY and CDR2 SVGAGI. CDR3 size: 14 residues. Measured with immunoSEQ multiplex PCR; TCRdb has only the in-frame clones, and not every one. The table lists some 97,000 clones, more than 85% of them singletons. The specimen sequenced was CD4+ T cells sorted from blood. This chain uses TRBV6-5 with TRBJ2-7; maybe TRBD2 (5 bases). This receptor was obtained from a human donor in good health. CDR3 DNA sequence: TGTGCCAGCAGTTACTCGGTCCCGCGGGCAGAGCAGTACTTC. It encodes CASSYSVPRAEQYF.